This T cell receptor beta chain emerged from a study of cytomegalovirus exposure and HLA in healthy donors (dated by TCRdb to about 2017). Some background on the complete study: According to an earlier analysis of 587 of the donors, about 179 million T cells yielded 90 million to 140 million unique TCR beta sequences and 276 Gb of sequence data. Donor age, sex, ethnicity and CMV serostatus were compiled alongside the repertoire data. Using immunosequencing, the study profiled T cell repertoires from 500 to 800 subjects and related those repertoires to cytomegalovirus serostatus. About 300 gigabases of sequencing data and 80 million or so unique TCR sequences were included in an early release covering about 700 HLA-typed donors. The genetic ancestry cluster associated with self-reported Caucasian donors included about four fifths of the roughly 400 genotyped donors. A later analysis re-examined previously published TCR beta repertoires from more than 550 donors and added high-resolution HLA genotyping to investigate patterns of TCR occurrence. Because of strong linkage in the cohort, roughly five DR-DQ haplotypes were treated as single units for association and clustering. The aim of the study was to test whether cataloging public T cell receptors could identify signatures of past pathogen exposure. The number of donors typed differed by locus, with roughly 620-630 for A, B, C, DRB1 and DQB1, about 500 for DQA1, under 610 for DPA1, and 450 to 480 for DPB1. To decide whether each TCR beta V gene segment behaved as functional or pseudogenic, an earlier analysis of 587 of the donors relied on high-throughput TCR beta sequencing. Among 398 genotyped donors of the cohort, an average of roughly 240,000 unique TCR beta nucleotide sequences were sequenced per donor, around 20% of them non-productive. Every repertoire in the discovery cohort had been generated on one and the same sequencing platform. Rather than using new phenotypic data, the later analysis identified candidate immune exposures from TCR beta sequences and from how often those sequences occurred across donors. Class I and class II HLA loci were covered by the typing at four-digit resolution. In a later genetic analysis, genome-wide SNP genotypes for about three fifths of the 666 donors were used, and that subset was treated as a discovery cohort. The study combined high-throughput TCR immunosequencing, statistical association of individual TCRs with disease status, and machine learning to predict cytomegalovirus infection status. A separate validation cohort of approximately 120 different subjects was used in addition to the 666-subject first cohort. On the study overall, not on this receptor specifically: A later genetic analysis associated a missense DCLRE1C variant with V-gene and J-gene trimming of TCR beta chains, and an independent cohort replicated the association. Across donors, most TCR sequences were observed very rarely, whereas some public TCRs were present in many individuals. An earlier analysis of 587 of the donors showed that most TCR beta V segments appeared in productive rearrangements either about 87% or about 30% of the time, which broadly matched IMGT annotations. According to the authors, the approach could potentially be generalized to other disease states and immunological phenotypes. According to a later analysis, TCR association rates differed among HLA loci, with DRB1 alleles showing the most associated TCRs and HLA-C alleles showing the fewest. The cohort was sequenced for TCR beta chains only, and without alpha or paired-chain data the features that could be detected were limited. At a false discovery rate of 0.05, a later analysis linked about 16,000 TCR beta sequences to specific HLA alleles. In a later genetic analysis, fewer N-insertions in productive TCRs were reported among donors in an Asian-associated ancestry cluster than the roughly 670-donor mean. A further reported finding was that TCR beta sequences accurately predicted the HLA-A and HLA-B alleles for most subjects in the first cohort. Fewer than 20 rarely observed V segments, including chromosome 9 orphons, were excluded from the earlier analysis of about 600 of the donors because counts were too low. The classifier was reported to diagnose cytomegalovirus status with high specificity and sensitivity in both the original and validation cohorts. Assigning TCR associations to individual alleles was difficult when HLA alleles, especially DR and DQ, strongly co-occurred. Linkage disequilibrium might explain the correlated functional status among segregating V segments, but an unknown experimental factor could not be excluded. CMV serostatus was the only immune exposure information available for the cohort. Most CMV-associated TCR beta chains appeared to be HLA-restricted in a later analysis, and the HLA associations seemed to be driven largely by CMV exposure. Because HLA typing was unavailable for some donors at each locus, only the typed subset was used in association tests. According to a later analysis, parvovirus B19, influenza, CMV and Epstein-Barr virus appeared linked to several top co-occurrence clusters. Sequencing depth was assumed to be roughly uniform across donors in the presence/absence analyses, though that assumption may not hold. The study listed 150 to 200 TCR beta chains as associated with cytomegalovirus. The sequencing pipeline was judged likely to have produced a cluster of highly shared sequence variants as a technical artifact. A few of the identified cytomegalovirus-associated TCR beta chains were confirmed in vitro to be specific for cytomegalovirus antigens. In a later analysis, HLA-associated TCR beta chains showed more clonal expansion and lower generation probabilities than non-associated chains that were equally common. Some IMGT-functional V segments, including TRBV6-2 and TRBV6-3, could not be distinguished by the 87-base-pair reads and were therefore excluded.

V is clipped by 5 bases and J by 3 bases, and the sequence between their germline boundaries is 13 bases long. Looking up the germline V gene yields CDR1 SGHTA and CDR2 FQGNSA. The CDR3 numbers 14 residues from cysteine through phenylalanine. CDR3 DNA is the only sequence kept; it has 42 bases, read in frame from the first base. Concerning this clone itself: The antigen it binds to is not known. The record has no base qualities; no much larger clone is one base away.

In total, 630 or so healthy bone marrow donors made up the cohort. Cohort members were all nominally healthy when sampled, although unrecorded immune exposures were likely present. The donor was CMV seronegative and was included in the group of 352 seronegative cohort members. Each donor provided a peripheral blood sample, and peripheral blood mononuclear cells were used for TCR beta sequencing. The Qiagen DNeasy Blood Extraction Kit was used to extract genomic DNA from the blood cell samples. Library preparation used the immunoSEQ multiplex PCR assay. The multiplex PCR relied on a mix of 60 forward primers for TCR Vbeta segments and 13 reverse primers for TCR Jbeta segments. Amplification of the CDR3 region of rearranged TCR beta genes was performed with a multiplex PCR assay on genomic DNA. On the Illumina HiSeq System, the amplified TCR beta libraries were sequenced as 87-base-pair reads. From the authors' description of their analysis: In a later analysis, some 80 million unique TCR beta chains were counted across the 500 to 850 repertoires, and approximately 11 million of these chains were shared by at least two donors. A nearest-neighbor algorithm error-corrected the raw reads and collapsed the reads into unique sequences, merging closely related sequences to remove PCR and sequencing errors. To assign V, D and J gene segments, CDR3 sequences were aligned to IMGT reference sequences. For a sequence to be retained, at least a six-nucleotide match to both a V gene segment and a J gene segment was required. A rearrangement was called productive if the CDR3 had no stop codons and remained in frame with V and J, and every other rearrangement was called non-productive. Following IMGT convention, CDR3 was defined as the stretch from the second conserved V-encoded cysteine to the conserved J-encoded phenylalanine. The earlier analysis of 450 to 750 of the donors excluded any sequence lacking an unambiguous match to a single V gene segment. An earlier analysis of several hundred of the donors called V segments functional above 56.7% productive rearrangements and segregating when the between-donor standard deviation exceeded 5%. A statistical classification framework was developed to diagnose cytomegalovirus status using the catalog of TCR beta chain sequences. In a later analysis, V and J genes were assigned by comparing TCR nucleotide sequences against IMGT/GENE-DB human TR gene sequences. Using the TCRdist pipeline, a later analysis assigned CDR3 sequences along with most-parsimonious VDJ recombination scenarios. In a later analysis, each TCR beta chain was defined by its CDR3 amino acid sequence together with its V-gene family, and reads lacking a unique V-gene family were excluded. As a way to deal with suspected cross-contamination and a sequencing artifact, a later analysis dropped roughly 620 nucleotide sequences that were highly shared and had low generation probability. In a later analysis, a clonal expansion index for each public chain was calculated from normalized within-repertoire ranks of inferred template counts. In a later analysis, generation probabilities were computed with a VDJ recombination model fitted to out-of-frame rearrangements, and the resulting probabilities were checked against IGoR. In a later analysis, TCR-TCR, TCR-HLA and TCR-CMV co-occurrence was scored with hypergeometric tests, and a repertoire-size bias correction was applied to TCR pairs. To estimate false discovery rates, a later analysis permuted the HLA or CMV assignments 20 times. In a later analysis, co-occurring TCRs were grouped using DBSCAN, and TCRdist sequence similarity was added for clustering within HLA-allele-positive subsets. Repertoires with fewer than 30,000 or more than 120,000 public chains were left out of co-occurrence clustering, as were four to six repertoires with anomalous nucleotide sharing. The table comes from immuneACCESS by way of TCRdb, which keeps in-frame sequences with V and J called. Part of the clones is missing from these tables; in studies checked, under half for an unresolved V gene and the rest for unknown reasons. From that table come the V and J calls and clone size; the DNA was used to work out D and trimming. The sample table lists roughly 120,000 clones, 80% of them with a count of one. Jointly, the top ten make up over 2.5% of the sample.

The chain is encoded by TRBV7-2 joined to TRBJ1-2, with the D gene call left open. Specimen: PBMCs. This receptor was obtained from a male donor in good health and CMV-seronegative. The CDR3 region reads CASSPNRGYYGYTF. Read as DNA, the sequence is TGTGCCAGCAGCCCAAATCGAGGGTACTATGGCTACACCTTC.